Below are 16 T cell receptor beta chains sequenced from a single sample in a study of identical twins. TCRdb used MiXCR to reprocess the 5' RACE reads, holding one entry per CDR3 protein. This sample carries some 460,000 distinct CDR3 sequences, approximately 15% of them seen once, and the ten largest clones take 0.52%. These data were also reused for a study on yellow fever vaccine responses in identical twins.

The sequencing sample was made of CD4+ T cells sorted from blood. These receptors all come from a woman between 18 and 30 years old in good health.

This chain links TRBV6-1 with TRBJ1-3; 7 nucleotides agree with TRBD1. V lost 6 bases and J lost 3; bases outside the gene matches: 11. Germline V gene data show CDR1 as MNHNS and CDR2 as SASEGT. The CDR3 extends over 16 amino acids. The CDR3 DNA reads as TGTGCCAGCAGGGGGACAGCCGAAAGACTTGGAAACACCATATATTTT. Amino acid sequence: CASRGTAERLGNTIYF.

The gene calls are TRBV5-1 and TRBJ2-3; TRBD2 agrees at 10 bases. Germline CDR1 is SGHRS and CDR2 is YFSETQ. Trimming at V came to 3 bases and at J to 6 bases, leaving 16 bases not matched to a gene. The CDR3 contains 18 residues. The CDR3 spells CASSSAGTSAGERDTQYF. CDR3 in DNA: TGCGCCAGCAGCTCTGCCGGGACTAGCGCGGGGGAGAGGGATACGCAGTATTTT.

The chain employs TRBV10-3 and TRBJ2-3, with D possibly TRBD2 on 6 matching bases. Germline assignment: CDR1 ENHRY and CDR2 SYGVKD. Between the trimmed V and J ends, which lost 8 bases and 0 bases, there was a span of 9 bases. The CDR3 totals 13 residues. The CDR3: CAIGGASTDTQYF. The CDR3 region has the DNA TGTGCCATCGGCGGGGCTAGCACAGATACGCAGTATTTT.

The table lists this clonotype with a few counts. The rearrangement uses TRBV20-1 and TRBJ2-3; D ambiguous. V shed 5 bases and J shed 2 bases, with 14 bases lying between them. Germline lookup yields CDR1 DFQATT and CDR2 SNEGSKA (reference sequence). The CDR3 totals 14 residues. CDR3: CSASAMGPTDTQYF. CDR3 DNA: TGCAGTGCTTCCGCGATGGGCCCCACAGATACGCAGTATTTT.

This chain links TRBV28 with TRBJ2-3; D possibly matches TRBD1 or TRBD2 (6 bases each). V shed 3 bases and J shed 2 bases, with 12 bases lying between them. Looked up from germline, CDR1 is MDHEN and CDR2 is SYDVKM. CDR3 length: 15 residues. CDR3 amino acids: CASSLSAGHTDTQYF. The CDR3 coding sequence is TGTGCCAGCAGTTTGTCGGCGGGACACACAGATACGCAGTATTTT.

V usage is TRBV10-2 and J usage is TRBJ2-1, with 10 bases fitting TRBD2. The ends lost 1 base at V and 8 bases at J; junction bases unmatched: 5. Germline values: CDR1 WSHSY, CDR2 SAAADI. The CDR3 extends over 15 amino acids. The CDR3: CASSEYLAGAHEQFF. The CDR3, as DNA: TGCGCCAGCAGTGAGTACCTAGCGGGAGCCCATGAGCAGTTCTTC.

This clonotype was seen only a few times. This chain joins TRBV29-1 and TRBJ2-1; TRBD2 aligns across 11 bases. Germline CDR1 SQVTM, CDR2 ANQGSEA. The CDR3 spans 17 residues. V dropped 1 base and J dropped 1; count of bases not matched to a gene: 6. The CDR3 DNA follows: TGCAGCGTTGAAGGTAGCGGGGGGGCCGTTTCCTACAATGAGCAGTTCTTC. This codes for CSVEGSGGAVSYNEQFF.

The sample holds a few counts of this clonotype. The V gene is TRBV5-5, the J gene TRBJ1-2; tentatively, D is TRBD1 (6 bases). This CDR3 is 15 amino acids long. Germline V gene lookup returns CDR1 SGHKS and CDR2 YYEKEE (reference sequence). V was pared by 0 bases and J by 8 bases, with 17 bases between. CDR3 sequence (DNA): TGTGCCAGCAGCTTGGCCGCCGGGACATCTAAAGGCTACACCTTC. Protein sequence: CASSLAAGTSKGYTF.

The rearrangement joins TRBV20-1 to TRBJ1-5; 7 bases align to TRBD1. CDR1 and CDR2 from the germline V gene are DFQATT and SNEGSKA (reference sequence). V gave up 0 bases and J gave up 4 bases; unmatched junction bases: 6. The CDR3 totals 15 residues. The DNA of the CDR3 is TGCAGTGCTAGAGATACGAGACAGGGTAATCAGCCCCAGCATTTT. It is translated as CSARDTRQGNQPQHF.

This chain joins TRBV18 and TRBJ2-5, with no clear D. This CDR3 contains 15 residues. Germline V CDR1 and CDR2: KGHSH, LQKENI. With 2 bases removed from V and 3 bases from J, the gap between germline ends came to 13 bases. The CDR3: CASSPIGPAKETQYF. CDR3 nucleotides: TGTGCCAGCTCACCAATTGGGCCAGCAAAAGAGACCCAGTACTTC. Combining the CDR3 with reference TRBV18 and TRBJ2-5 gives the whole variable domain NAGVMQNPRHLVRRRGQEARLRCSPMKGHSHVYWYRQLPEEGLKFMVYLQKENIIDESGMPKERFSAEFPKEGPSILRIQQVVRGDSAAYFCASSPIGPAKETQYFGPGTRLLVL.

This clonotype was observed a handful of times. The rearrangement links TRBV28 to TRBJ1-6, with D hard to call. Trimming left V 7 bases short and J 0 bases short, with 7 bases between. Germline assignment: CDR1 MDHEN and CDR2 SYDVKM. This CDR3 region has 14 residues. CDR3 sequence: CASTWSSYNSPLHF. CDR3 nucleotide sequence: TGTGCCAGCACGTGGAGCTCCTATAATTCACCCCTCCACTTT.

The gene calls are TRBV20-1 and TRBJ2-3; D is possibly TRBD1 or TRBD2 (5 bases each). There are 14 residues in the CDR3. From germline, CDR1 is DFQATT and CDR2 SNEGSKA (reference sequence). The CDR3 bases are TGCAGCGGTAATAAGGGGCTAGCAGCAGATACGCAGTATTTT. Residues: CSGNKGLAADTQYF.

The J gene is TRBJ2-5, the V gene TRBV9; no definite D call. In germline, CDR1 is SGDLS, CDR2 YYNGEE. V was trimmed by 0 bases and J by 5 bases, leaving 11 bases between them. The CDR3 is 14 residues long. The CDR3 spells CASSVDSLSETQYF. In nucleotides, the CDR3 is TGTGCCAGCAGCGTAGATAGTCTTAGTGAGACCCAGTACTTC. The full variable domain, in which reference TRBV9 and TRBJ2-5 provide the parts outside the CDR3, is DSGVTQTPKHLITATGQRVTLRCSPRSGDLSVYWYQQSLDQGLQFLIQYYNGEERAKGNILERFSAQQFPDLHSELNLSSLELGDSALYFCASSVDSLSETQYFGPGTRLLVL.

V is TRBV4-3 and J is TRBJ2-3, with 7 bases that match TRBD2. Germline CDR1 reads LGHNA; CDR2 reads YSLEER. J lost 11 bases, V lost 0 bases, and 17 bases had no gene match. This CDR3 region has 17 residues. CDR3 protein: CASSQDRGLAAPYGQYF. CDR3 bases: TGCGCCAGCAGCCAAGACCGGGGTCTAGCGGCGCCGTATGGGCAGTATTTT.

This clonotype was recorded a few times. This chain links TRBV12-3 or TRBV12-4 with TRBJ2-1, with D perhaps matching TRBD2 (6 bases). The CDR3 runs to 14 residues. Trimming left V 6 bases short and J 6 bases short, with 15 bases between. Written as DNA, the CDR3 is TGTGCCAGCAGGCCGACCACTAGCCCCAATGAGCAGTTCTTC. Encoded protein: CASRPTTSPNEQFF.

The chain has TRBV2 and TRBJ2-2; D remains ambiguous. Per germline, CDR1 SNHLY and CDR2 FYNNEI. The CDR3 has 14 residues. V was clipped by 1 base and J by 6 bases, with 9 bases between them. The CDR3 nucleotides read TGTGCCAGCAGTGAAGTCTCTGTCCCCGGGGAGCTGTTTTTT. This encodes CASSEVSVPGELFF. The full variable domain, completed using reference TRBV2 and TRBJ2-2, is EPEVTQTPSHQVTQMGQEVILRCVPISNHLYFYWYRQILGQKVEFLVSFYNNEISEKSEIFDDQFSVERPDGSNFTLKIRSTKLEDSAMYFCASSEVSVPGELFFGEGSRLTVL.